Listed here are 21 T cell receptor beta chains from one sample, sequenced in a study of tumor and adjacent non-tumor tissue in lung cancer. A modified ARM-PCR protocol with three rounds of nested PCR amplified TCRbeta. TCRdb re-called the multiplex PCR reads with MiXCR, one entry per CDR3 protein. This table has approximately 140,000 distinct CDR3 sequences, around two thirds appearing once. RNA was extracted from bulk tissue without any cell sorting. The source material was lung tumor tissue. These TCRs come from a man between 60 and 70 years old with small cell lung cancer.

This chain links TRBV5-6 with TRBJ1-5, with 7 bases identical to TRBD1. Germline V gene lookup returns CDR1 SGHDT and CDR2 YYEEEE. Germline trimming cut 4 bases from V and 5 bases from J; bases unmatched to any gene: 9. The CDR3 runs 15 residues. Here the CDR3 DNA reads TGTGCCAGCAGCCCGCCACAGGGGATATATCAGCCCCAGCATTTT. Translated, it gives CASSPPQGIYQPQHF. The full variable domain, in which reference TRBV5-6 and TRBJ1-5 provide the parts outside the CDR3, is DAGVTQSPTHLIKTRGQQVTLRCSPKSGHDTVSWYQQALGQGPQFIFQYYEEEERQRGNFPDRFSGHQFPNYSSELNVNALLLGDSALYLCASSPPQGIYQPQHFGDGTRLSIL.

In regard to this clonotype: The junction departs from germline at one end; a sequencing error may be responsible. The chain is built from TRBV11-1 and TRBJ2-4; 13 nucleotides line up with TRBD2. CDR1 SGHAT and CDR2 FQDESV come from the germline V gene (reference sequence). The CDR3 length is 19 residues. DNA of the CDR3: TGTGCCAGCAGCCGCTTCCCGGGACTAGCGGGACTAACCAAAAACATTCAGAACTTC. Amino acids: CASSRFPGLAGLTKNIQNF.

The CDR3 DNA sequence: TGTGCCAGAAGGCCTGGGACAGGTGGACAAGAGACCCAGTACTTC. Amino acids: CARRPGTGGQETQYF. This chain links TRBV12-3 or TRBV12-4 with TRBJ2-5, with 8 bases matching TRBD1. CDR3 length: 15 residues. Trimming at V came to 9 bases and at J to 2 bases, leaving 11 bases not matched to a gene.

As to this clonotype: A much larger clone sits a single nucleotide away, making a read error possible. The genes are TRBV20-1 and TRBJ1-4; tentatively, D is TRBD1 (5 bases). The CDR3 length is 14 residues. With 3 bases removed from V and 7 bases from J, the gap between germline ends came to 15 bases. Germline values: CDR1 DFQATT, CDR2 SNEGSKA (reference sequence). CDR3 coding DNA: TGCAGTGCTAGGGTGGGGGTGAAGAGTGAAAAACTGTTTTTT. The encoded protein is CSARVGVKSEKLFF.

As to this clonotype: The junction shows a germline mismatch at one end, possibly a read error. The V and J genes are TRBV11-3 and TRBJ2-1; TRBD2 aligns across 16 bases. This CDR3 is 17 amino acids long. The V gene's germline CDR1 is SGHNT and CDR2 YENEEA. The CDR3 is CISSSGLAGGPYNEQFF. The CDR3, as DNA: TGTATCAGCAGCTCGGGACTAGCGGGAGGGCCCTACAATGAACAGTTCTTC.

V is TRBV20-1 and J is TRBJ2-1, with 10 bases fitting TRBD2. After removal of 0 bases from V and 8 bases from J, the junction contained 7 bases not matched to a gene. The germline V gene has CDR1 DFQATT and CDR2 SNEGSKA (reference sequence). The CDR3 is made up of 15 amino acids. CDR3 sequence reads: CSARDPSGSIYEQFF. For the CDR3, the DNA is TGCAGTGCTAGAGATCCTAGCGGGAGTATATATGAGCAGTTCTTC.

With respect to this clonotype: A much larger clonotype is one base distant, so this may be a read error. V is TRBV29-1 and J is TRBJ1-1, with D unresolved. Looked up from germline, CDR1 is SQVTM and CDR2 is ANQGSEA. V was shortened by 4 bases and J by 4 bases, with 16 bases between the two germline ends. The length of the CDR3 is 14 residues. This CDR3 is CSVASGQLSTEAFF. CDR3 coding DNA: TGCAGCGTTGCTAGTGGTCAGTTGAGCACTGAAGCTTTCTTT.

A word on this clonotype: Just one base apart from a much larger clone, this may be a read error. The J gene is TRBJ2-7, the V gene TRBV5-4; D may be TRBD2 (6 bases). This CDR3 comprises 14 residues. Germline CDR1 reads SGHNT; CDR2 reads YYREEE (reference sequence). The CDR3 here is CTSSLGGGVYEQYF. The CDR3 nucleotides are TGTACCAGCAGCTTGGGGGGTGGCGTCTACGAGCAGTACTTC.

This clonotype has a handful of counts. CDR3 protein: CASSYAASGRYEQYV. The CDR3 DNA is TGTGCCAGCAGTTACGCGGCTAGCGGGAGGTACGAGCAGTACGTC. The rearrangement uses TRBV6-2 or TRBV6-3 and TRBJ2-7; 11 nucleotides line up with TRBD2. The CDR3 spans 15 residues. V was pared by 2 bases and J by 4 bases, with 4 bases of the junction left unmatched. Germline V lookup: CDR1 MNHEY, CDR2 SVGEGT.

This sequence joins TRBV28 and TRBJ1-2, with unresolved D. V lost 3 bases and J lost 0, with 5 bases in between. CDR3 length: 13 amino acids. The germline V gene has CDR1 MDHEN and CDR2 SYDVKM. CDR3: CASSFWSNYGYTF. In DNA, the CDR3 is TGTGCCAGCAGTTTTTGGTCTAACTATGGCTACACCTTC.

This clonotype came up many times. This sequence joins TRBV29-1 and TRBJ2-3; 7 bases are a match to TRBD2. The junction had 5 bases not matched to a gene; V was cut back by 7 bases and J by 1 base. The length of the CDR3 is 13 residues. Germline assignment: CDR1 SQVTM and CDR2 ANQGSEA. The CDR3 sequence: CSGLAHGTDTQYF. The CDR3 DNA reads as TGCAGCGGACTAGCACACGGCACAGATACGCAGTATTTT.

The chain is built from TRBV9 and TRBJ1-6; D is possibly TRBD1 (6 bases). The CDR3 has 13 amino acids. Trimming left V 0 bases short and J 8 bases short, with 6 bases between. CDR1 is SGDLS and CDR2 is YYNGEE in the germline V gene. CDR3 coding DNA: TGTGCCAGCAGCGTAGGGGGGCATTCACCCCTCCACTTT. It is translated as CASSVGGHSPLHF.

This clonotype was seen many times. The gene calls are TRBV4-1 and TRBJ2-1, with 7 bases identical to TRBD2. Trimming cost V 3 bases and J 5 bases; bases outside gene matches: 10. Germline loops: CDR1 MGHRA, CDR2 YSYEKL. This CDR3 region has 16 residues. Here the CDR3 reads CASSQSPASGHNEQFF. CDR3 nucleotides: TGCGCCAGCAGCCAGAGCCCAGCTAGCGGCCACAATGAGCAGTTCTTC.

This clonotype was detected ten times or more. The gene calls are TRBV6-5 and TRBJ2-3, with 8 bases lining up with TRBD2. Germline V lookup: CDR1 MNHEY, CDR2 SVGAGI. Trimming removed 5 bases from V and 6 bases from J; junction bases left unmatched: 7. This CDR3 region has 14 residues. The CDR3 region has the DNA TGTGCCAGCAGTCAAAGGGTAGCGGGGGATACGCAGTATTTT. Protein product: CASSQRVAGDTQYF.

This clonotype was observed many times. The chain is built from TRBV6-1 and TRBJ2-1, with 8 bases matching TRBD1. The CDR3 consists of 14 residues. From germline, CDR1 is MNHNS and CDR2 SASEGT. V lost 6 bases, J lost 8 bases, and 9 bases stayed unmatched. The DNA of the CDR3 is TGTGCCAGCAGAGGACAGGGTGAGGCGGATGAGCAGTTCTTC. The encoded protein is CASRGQGEADEQFF.

CDR3 loop: CASSQEGWTGLREKLFF. CDR3 DNA: TGCGCCAGCAGCCAAGAGGGATGGACAGGCTTAAGGGAAAAACTGTTTTTT. The chain joins TRBV4-1 to TRBJ1-4; TRBD1 agrees at 7 bases. CDR1 is MGHRA and CDR2 is YSYEKL in the germline V gene. This CDR3 contains 17 residues. The J segment lost 8 bases and the V segment lost 0 bases, leaving 12 bases of the junction unmatched.

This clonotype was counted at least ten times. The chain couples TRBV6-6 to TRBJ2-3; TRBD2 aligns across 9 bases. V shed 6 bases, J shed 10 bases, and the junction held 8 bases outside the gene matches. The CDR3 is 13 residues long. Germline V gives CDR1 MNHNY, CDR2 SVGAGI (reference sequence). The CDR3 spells CASRGGRAFAQYF. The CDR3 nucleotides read TGTGCCAGCAGGGGCGGGAGGGCTTTTGCGCAGTATTTT.

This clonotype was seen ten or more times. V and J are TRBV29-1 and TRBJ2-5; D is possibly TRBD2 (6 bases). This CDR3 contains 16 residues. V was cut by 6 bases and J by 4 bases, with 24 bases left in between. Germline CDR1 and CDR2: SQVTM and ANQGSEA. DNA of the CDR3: TGCAGCGTGACCCTACCGAGGGAGGTCGTGACAGAGACCCAGTACTTC. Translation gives CSVTLPREVVTETQYF.

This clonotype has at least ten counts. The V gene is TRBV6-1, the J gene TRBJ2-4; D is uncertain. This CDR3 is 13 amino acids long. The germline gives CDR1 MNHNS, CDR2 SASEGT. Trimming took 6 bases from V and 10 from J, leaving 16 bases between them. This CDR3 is CASSPRGAQIQYF. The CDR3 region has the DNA TGTGCCAGCAGCCCCCGAGGAGCGCAGATTCAGTACTTC.

This chain's CDR3 is CASSQDFGDRGNEKLFF. For the CDR3, the DNA is TGTGCCAGCAGCCAAGACTTCGGGGACAGGGGAAATGAAAAACTGTTTTTT. This sequence joins TRBV4-2 and TRBJ1-4, with 10 bases that match TRBD1. CDR1 and CDR2 from the germline V gene are LGHNA and YNFKEQ. The CDR3 is made up of 17 amino acids. After removal of 0 bases from V and 5 bases from J, the junction contained 6 bases not matched to a gene.

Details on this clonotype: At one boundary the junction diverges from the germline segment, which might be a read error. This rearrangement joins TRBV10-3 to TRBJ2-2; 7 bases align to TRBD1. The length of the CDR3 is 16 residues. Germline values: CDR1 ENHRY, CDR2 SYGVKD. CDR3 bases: TGTGACATCACCACCCCACAGGGGTTAAACACCGGGGAGCTGTTTTTT. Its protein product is CDITTPQGLNTGELFF.